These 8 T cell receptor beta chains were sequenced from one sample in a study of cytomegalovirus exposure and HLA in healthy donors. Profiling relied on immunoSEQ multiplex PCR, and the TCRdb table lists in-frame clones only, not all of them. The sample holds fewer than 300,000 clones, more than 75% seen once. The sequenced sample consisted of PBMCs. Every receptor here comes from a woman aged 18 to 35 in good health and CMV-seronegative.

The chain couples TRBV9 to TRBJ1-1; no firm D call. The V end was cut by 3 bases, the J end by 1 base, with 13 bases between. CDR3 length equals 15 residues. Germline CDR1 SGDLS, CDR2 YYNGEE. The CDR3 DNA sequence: TGTGCCAGCAGCGGCGAACGTCCAGGGAACACTGAAGCTTTCTTT. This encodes CASSGERPGNTEAFF.

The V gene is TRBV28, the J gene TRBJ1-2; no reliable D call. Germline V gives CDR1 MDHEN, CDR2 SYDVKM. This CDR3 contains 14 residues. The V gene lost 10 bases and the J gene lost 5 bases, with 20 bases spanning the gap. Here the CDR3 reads CATEGAHDRYGYTF. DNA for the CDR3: TGTGCCACGGAGGGTGCCCACGATCGATATGGCTACACCTTC.

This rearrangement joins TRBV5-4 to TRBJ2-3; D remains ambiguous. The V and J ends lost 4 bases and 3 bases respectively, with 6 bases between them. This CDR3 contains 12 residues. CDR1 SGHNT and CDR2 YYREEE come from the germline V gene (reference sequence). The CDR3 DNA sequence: TGTGCCAGCAGCCCGGAGACAGATACGCAGTATTTT. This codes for CASSPETDTQYF.

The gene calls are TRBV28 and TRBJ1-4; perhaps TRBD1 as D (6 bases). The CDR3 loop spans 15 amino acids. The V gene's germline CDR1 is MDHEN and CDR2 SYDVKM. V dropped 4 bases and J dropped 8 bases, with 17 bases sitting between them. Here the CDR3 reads CASSSLDSVGEKLFF. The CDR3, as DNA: TGTGCCAGCAGTTCTTTGGACAGCGTCGGGGAAAAACTGTTTTTT.

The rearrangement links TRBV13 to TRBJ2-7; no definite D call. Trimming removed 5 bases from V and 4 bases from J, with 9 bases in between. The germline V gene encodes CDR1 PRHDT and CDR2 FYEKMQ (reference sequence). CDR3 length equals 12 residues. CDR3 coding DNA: TGTGCCAGCAGCATAAGCTTATACGAGCAGTACTTC. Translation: CASSISLYEQYF.

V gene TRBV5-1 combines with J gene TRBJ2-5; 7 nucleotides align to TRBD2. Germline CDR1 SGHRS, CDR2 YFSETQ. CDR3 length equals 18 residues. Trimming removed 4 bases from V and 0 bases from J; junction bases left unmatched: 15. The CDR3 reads CASSPGVSGTGNQETQYF. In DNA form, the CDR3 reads TGCGCCAGCAGCCCGGGGGTCAGCGGGACTGGCAACCAAGAGACCCAGTACTTC.

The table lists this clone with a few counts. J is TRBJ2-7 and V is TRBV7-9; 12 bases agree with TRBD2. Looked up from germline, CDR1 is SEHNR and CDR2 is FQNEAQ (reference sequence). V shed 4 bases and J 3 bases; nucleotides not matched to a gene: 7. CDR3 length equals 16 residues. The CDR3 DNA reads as TGTGCCAGCAGCTCATCTAGCGGGAGGGTCGACTACGAGCAGTACTTC. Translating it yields CASSSSSGRVDYEQYF.

CDR3 amino acids: CASSKLSSGNTIYF. CDR3 nucleotides: TGTGCCAGCAGTAAGCTGAGCTCTGGAAACACCATATATTTT. This sequence joins TRBV28 and TRBJ1-3; the D is unclear. The germline V and J ends were trimmed by 5 bases and 0 bases, with 8 bases remaining between them. There are 14 residues in the CDR3. The germline gives CDR1 MDHEN, CDR2 SYDVKM.